The next 21 T cell receptor beta chains were all read from a single sample in a study of human T cells and chemical hapten exposure. Time point given: patch test 1, 2 weeks after DPC sensitization. As for treatment: therapeutic diphenylcyclopropenone sensitization with weekly scalp DPC. Each CDR3 protein gets one entry after TCRdb re-called the RACE reads with MiXCR. The table lists around 150,000 distinct CDR3 sequences, about 14% of them singletons. Sequencing was performed on whole blood, taken in connection with sensitization to the hapten diphenylcyclopropenone (DPC). These receptors all come from a woman aged 25 to 39 with alopecia areata. Some clones in this sample may be carry-over from other donors' samples.

This clonotype has only a few counts. This rearrangement joins TRBV28 to TRBJ1-6; D unclear. Trimming took 6 bases from V and 6 from J, leaving 9 bases between them. Germline V lookup: CDR1 MDHEN, CDR2 SYDVKM. The CDR3 length is 13 residues. The CDR3 nucleotides read TGTGCCAGCAGGCCCCGGACTAATTCACCCCTCCACTTT. Protein sequence: CASRPRTNSPLHF.

V usage is TRBV29-1 and J usage is TRBJ1-5, with 11 bases that match TRBD1. Losses at the gene ends were 7 bases for V and 7 bases for J; bases not matched to a gene: 6. The CDR3 sequence is 13 residues long. Germline loops: CDR1 SQVTM, CDR2 ANQGSEA. CDR3 region: CSAGTGGDQPQHF. As DNA, the CDR3 is TGCAGCGCAGGGACAGGGGGGGACCAGCCCCAGCATTTT.

This rearrangement joins TRBV6-6 to TRBJ1-4, with D hard to call. Trimming shortened V by 5 bases and J by 6 bases, and 16 bases separated the two germline ends. The CDR3 runs to 15 residues. CDR1 MNHNY and CDR2 SVGAGI come from the germline V gene (reference sequence). In DNA, the CDR3 is TGTGCCAGCAGTACCAACAACCCCGGGGATGAAAAACTGTTTTTT. Its translation: CASSTNNPGDEKLFF.

The chain's CDR3 is CASSHTQGPEAFF. For the CDR3, the DNA is TGTGCCAGCAGTCACACACAGGGCCCTGAAGCTTTCTTT. The chain employs TRBV6-6 and TRBJ1-1; D may be TRBD1 (6 bases). Germline assignment: CDR1 MNHNY and CDR2 SVGAGI (reference sequence). Trimming removed 5 bases at V and 6 bases at J, with 13 bases between. CDR3 length: 13 amino acids.

Here the CDR3 DNA reads TGTGCCATCAGGCAGACAGGGGCGTCTGGAAACACCATATATTTT. Translation gives CAIRQTGASGNTIYF. The chain has TRBV10-3 and TRBJ1-3; 8 bases map to TRBD1. The CDR3 spans 15 residues. Germline assignment: CDR1 ENHRY and CDR2 SYGVKD. With 6 bases clipped from V and 1 base from J, the junction kept 5 bases outside the gene matches.

This chain uses TRBV2 with TRBJ2-7, with 7 bases fitting TRBD1. With 5 bases clipped from V and 6 bases from J, the junction kept 4 bases outside the gene matches. The germline V gene encodes CDR1 SNHLY and CDR2 FYNNEI. The CDR3 is 12 amino acids. CDR3 amino acids: CASSYSGGEQYF. For the CDR3, the DNA is TGTGCCAGCAGTTACTCAGGGGGCGAGCAGTACTTC.

The chain uses TRBV4-1 and TRBJ2-1; the D gene is possibly TRBD2 (6 bases). In germline, CDR1 is MGHRA, CDR2 YSYEKL. V was pared by 2 bases and J by 8 bases, with 25 bases between. The CDR3 spans 18 residues. In DNA form, the CDR3 reads TGCGCCAGCAGCCAATACGGGACGGGAGATTCTCAGGTTGATGAGCAGTTCTTC. Amino acids: CASSQYGTGDSQVDEQFF.

The chain links TRBV6-1 to TRBJ2-6, with D possibly being TRBD2 (5 bases). Germline-derived CDR1 and CDR2 are MNHNS and SASEGT. V lost 7 bases, J lost 0 bases, and 10 bases lay in between. This CDR3 is built from 15 residues. CDR3 DNA: TGTGCCAGCAATATAGGACTCTCTGGGGCCAACGTCCTGACTTTC. Translated, it gives CASNIGLSGANVLTF.

This clonotype was picked up many times. The CDR3, as DNA: TGTGCCAGCAGTTCGGACAGGGGGCTAAATGAGCAGTTCTTC. Translation: CASSSDRGLNEQFF. V and J are TRBV27 and TRBJ2-1; 11 bases fit TRBD1. This CDR3 has 14 amino acids. Germline CDR1 is MNHEY and CDR2 is SMNVEV (reference sequence). V was clipped by 4 bases and J by 7 bases; unmatched bases: 3.

This clonotype was detected once. Compared with germline, one end of the junction differs, possibly owing to a read error. The chain is built from TRBV18 and TRBJ2-2; TRBD2 matches at 7 bases. The CDR3 length is 16 residues. The germline gives CDR1 KGHSH, CDR2 LQKENI. CDR3: CVSSQREQENTGELFF. The DNA of the CDR3 is TGTGTCAGCTCCCAGCGGGAACAGGAGAACACCGGGGAGCTGTTTTTT.

The chain links TRBV15 to TRBJ1-5; 8 positions agree with TRBD1. The CDR3 is made up of 14 amino acids. Trimming took 0 bases from V and 5 from J; bases not matched to a gene: 0. Looked up from germline, CDR1 is LNHNV and CDR2 is YYDKDF (reference sequence). Here the CDR3 DNA reads TGTGCCACCAGCAGAGACAGGGGGCATCAGCCCCAGCATTTT. Its protein product is CATSRDRGHQPQHF.

The gene calls are TRBV27 and TRBJ2-7, with D perhaps matching TRBD1 (6 bases). Trimming shortened V by 6 bases and J by 0 bases, and 15 bases separated the two germline ends. This CDR3 is built from 15 residues. CDR1 and CDR2 from the germline V gene are MNHEY and SMNVEV (reference sequence). In nucleotides, the CDR3 is TGTGCCAGCAGCGTACAGGGTAGGAGCTCCTACGAGCAGTACTTC. Translating it yields CASSVQGRSSYEQYF.

This clonotype has only one observation. The chain combines TRBV4-3 with TRBJ2-3, with 8 bases lining up with TRBD1. The CDR3 runs 15 residues. Germline V gene sequence: CDR1 LGHNA, CDR2 YSLEER. The trim removed 1 base at V and 2 bases at J, leaving 2 bases unmatched. The CDR3 is CASSQGQGITDTQYF. Written as DNA, the CDR3 is TGCGCCAGCAGCCAAGGACAGGGGATCACAGATACGCAGTATTTT.

This clonotype turned up a few times. The chain carries TRBV6-1 and TRBJ2-1; D may be TRBD2 (6 bases). There are 17 residues in the CDR3. Germline-derived CDR1 and CDR2 are MNHNS and SASEGT. V was pared by 6 bases and J by 9 bases, with 27 bases between. The CDR3 region is CASSPDRERGLYREQFF. The CDR3 DNA sequence: TGTGCCAGCAGCCCAGATCGGGAGCGAGGGTTGTACCGTGAGCAGTTCTTC.

The sample holds many counts of this clonotype. The CDR3 DNA reads as TGTGCCAGCAGTGAAGAGTCTAGCGGGGGCGTAGAGCAGTACTTC. Residues: CASSEESSGGVEQYF. This chain links TRBV2 with TRBJ2-7; 10 nucleotides agree with TRBD2. V dropped 1 base and J dropped 7; count of bases not matched to a gene: 7. This CDR3 is built from 15 residues. Germline assignment: CDR1 SNHLY and CDR2 FYNNEI.

The chain carries TRBV11-3 and TRBJ2-5; D uncertain. This CDR3 comprises 13 residues. Trimming shortened V by 2 bases and J by 4 bases, and 8 bases separated the two germline ends. CDR1 and CDR2 (germline): SGHNT, YENEEA. The CDR3 sequence is CASSLTYRETQYF. The CDR3 DNA follows: TGTGCCAGCAGCTTAACCTATCGAGAGACCCAGTACTTC.

The chain couples TRBV6-5 to TRBJ2-7, with 10 bases lining up with TRBD2. CDR1 is MNHEY, CDR2 SVGAGI, per germline. V lost 5 bases and J lost 6; bases outside the gene matches: 10. The length of the CDR3 is 15 residues. CDR3: CASSSLPSGSSEQYF. For the CDR3, the DNA is TGTGCCAGCAGTAGCCTCCCTAGCGGGAGTTCCGAGCAGTACTTC.

This rearrangement joins TRBV19 to TRBJ2-3; 13 bases fit TRBD2. With 6 bases clipped from V and 2 bases from J, the junction kept 8 bases outside the gene matches. CDR1 is LNHDA and CDR2 is SQIVND in the germline V gene (reference sequence). CDR3 length: 17 residues. CDR3 in amino acids: CASRETGTSGATDTQYF. In DNA form, the CDR3 reads TGTGCCAGTAGGGAGACCGGGACTAGCGGGGCCACAGATACGCAGTATTTT.

Many counts were recorded for this clonotype. The chain has TRBV7-9 and TRBJ1-1; D perhaps matches TRBD1 (6 bases). The germline V gene encodes CDR1 SEHNR and CDR2 FQNEAQ (reference sequence). CDR3 length: 14 residues. V lost 5 bases to trimming and J lost 2 bases, with 12 bases between them. The CDR3 loop is CASSPRGSNTEAFF. CDR3 coding DNA: TGTGCCAGCAGCCCCAGGGGCTCTAACACTGAAGCTTTCTTT.

This clonotype was detected only a few times. This chain uses TRBV3-1 with TRBJ2-1; unclear D gene. Between the trimmed V and J ends, which lost 2 bases and 10 bases, there was a span of 18 bases. CDR3 length: 15 amino acids. Germline loops: CDR1 LGHDT, CDR2 YNNKEL (reference sequence). This CDR3 is CASSQPGRGVWEQFF. CDR3 in DNA: TGTGCCAGCAGCCAACCGGGTCGAGGCGTGTGGGAGCAGTTCTTC.

The chain joins TRBV28 to TRBJ1-1, with a tentative D call TRBD1 (6 bases). The CDR3 covers 13 residues. V lost 8 bases and J 1 base, leaving 11 bases between the germline ends. Germline V gene data show CDR1 as MDHEN and CDR2 as SYDVKM. Here the CDR3 DNA reads TGTGCCAGCGGGGGACACACGAACACTGAAGCTTTCTTT. It encodes CASGGHTNTEAFF.